Listed here are 26 T cell receptor beta chains from one sample, sequenced in a study of response to subunit inactivated influenza vaccine. From the RT-PCR reads, TCRdb called clonotypes with MiXCR, one entry per CDR3 protein. The sample holds fewer than 700,000 distinct CDR3 sequences, 13% seen once. The source was PBMCs from blood, collected roughly 46 days after vaccination. These receptors were collected from a man aged 50-59 years who received an inactivated influenza vaccine.

The chain couples TRBV30 to TRBJ2-7, with D possibly being TRBD1 (5 bases). Trimming removed 3 bases at V and 4 bases at J, with 16 bases between. Germline lookup yields CDR1 GTSNPN and CDR2 SVGIG (reference sequence). This CDR3 region has 14 residues. CDR3 DNA: TGTGCCTGGAGCCCCGGACACGATGGGTACGAGCAGTACTTC. Protein sequence: CAWSPGHDGYEQYF.

J is TRBJ1-2 and V is TRBV12-3 or TRBV12-4, with 7 nucleotides matching TRBD1. The CDR3 runs 15 residues. V was clipped by 6 bases and J by 8 bases; unmatched bases: 15. The CDR3 loop is CASRPLRDRVDGYTF. CDR3 bases: TGTGCCAGCAGACCACTAAGAGACAGGGTCGACGGCTACACCTTC.

Only a few counts were recorded for this clonotype. The chain uses TRBV27 and TRBJ2-7; TRBD2 might be the D (5 bases). Germline lookup yields CDR1 MNHEY and CDR2 SMNVEV (reference sequence). V lost 4 bases to trimming and J lost 5 bases, with 12 bases between them. CDR3 length equals 13 residues. The CDR3 loop is CASSWMGAHEQYF. The DNA of the CDR3 is TGTGCCAGCAGTTGGATGGGAGCCCACGAGCAGTACTTC.

The chain couples TRBV7-2 to TRBJ1-4, with 9 bases that match TRBD1. V trimming: 2 bases; J trimming: 5 bases; junction bases outside the gene matches: 3. Germline loops: CDR1 SGHTA, CDR2 FQGNSA. The CDR3 runs to 15 residues. This CDR3 reads CASSLYGQGNEKLFF. CDR3 DNA sequence: TGTGCCAGCAGCTTATACGGACAGGGGAATGAAAAACTGTTTTTT.

This clonotype showed up just a few times. J is TRBJ1-1 and V is TRBV3-1; D is uncertain. Trimming stripped 0 bases from V and 5 bases from J, with 7 bases between. The CDR3 spans 13 residues. Germline values: CDR1 LGHDT, CDR2 YNNKEL (reference sequence). The CDR3 bases are TGTGCCAGCAGCCAAGATCTTAGGACTGAAGCTTTCTTT. Its protein product is CASSQDLRTEAFF.

The sample holds many counts of this clonotype. The chain links TRBV20-1 to TRBJ1-4, with D uncertain. V was pared by 5 bases and J by 3 bases, with 7 bases between. CDR1 and CDR2 (germline): DFQATT, SNEGSKA (reference sequence). The CDR3 has 12 residues. Written as DNA, the CDR3 is TGCAGTGCTCAGAGGCCTAATGAAAAACTGTTTTTT. Amino acid sequence: CSAQRPNEKLFF.

This clonotype has just a few counts. The chain recombines TRBV5-1 with TRBJ1-4; D remains ambiguous. Trimming left V 6 bases short and J 5 bases short, with 17 bases between. This CDR3 comprises 15 residues. Germline V gene lookup returns CDR1 SGHRS and CDR2 YFSETQ. The CDR3 protein is CASKPWIEGNEKLFF. CDR3 nucleotide sequence: TGCGCCAGCAAACCCTGGATCGAAGGCAATGAAAAACTGTTTTTT.

This clonotype was seen repeatedly, ten times or more. The rearrangement links TRBV29-1 to TRBJ2-5; 16 positions match TRBD2. The junction had 3 bases not matched to a gene; V was cut back by 6 bases and J by 5 bases. From germline, CDR1 is SQVTM and CDR2 ANQGSEA. CDR3 length equals 14 residues. CDR3 DNA: TGCAGCGTGGCGGGACTAGCGGGGGGGGAGACCCAGTACTTC. Translated: CSVAGLAGGETQYF.

This clonotype was observed a handful of times. The chain uses TRBV7-2 and TRBJ2-5; D gene uncertain. This CDR3 has 13 residues. Trimming pared 7 bases from V and 10 bases from J, leaving 19 bases between. Germline values: CDR1 SGHTA, CDR2 FQGNSA. In nucleotides, the CDR3 is TGTGCCAGCACCCAGTCTGCGTGGTATGGCCAGTACTTC. Translation gives CASTQSAWYGQYF.

This chain connects TRBV19 to TRBJ2-5; no clear D. This CDR3 region has 13 residues. Germline CDR1 and CDR2: LNHDA and SQIVND (reference sequence). V was shortened by 1 base and J by 2 bases, with 5 bases between the two germline ends. For the CDR3, the DNA is TGTGCCAGTAGTATAGGATGGCAAGAGACCCAGTACTTC. It encodes CASSIGWQETQYF. Variable domain in full (rest from reference TRBV19 and TRBJ2-5): DGGITQSPKYLFRKEGQNVTLSCEQNLNHDAMYWYRQDPGQGLRLIYYSQIVNDFQKGDIAEGYSVSREKKESFPLTVTSAQKNPTAFYLCASSIGWQETQYFGPGTRLLVL.

About this clonotype itself: One end of the junction does not line up with germline, which may come from a read error. This chain uses TRBV6-2 or TRBV6-3 with TRBJ2-7; D possibly uses TRBD1 or TRBD2 (5 bases each). This CDR3 comprises 13 residues. The germline V gene encodes CDR1 MNHEY and CDR2 SVGEGT. Written as DNA, the CDR3 is TGTGCCAGCAGTTACTCCGCCCGGGACCTCTGGGACTTC. Its translation is CASSYSARDLWDF.

The rearrangement uses TRBV4-1 and TRBJ1-5; D is unresolved. This CDR3 is built from 17 residues. Germline V gives CDR1 MGHRA, CDR2 YSYEKL. V gave up 0 bases and J gave up 3 bases, with 15 bases separating them. In DNA, the CDR3 is TGCGCCAGCAGCCAAGAAGGGATTGGAGCGTCCAATCAGCCCCAGCATTTT. This gives the protein CASSQEGIGASNQPQHF.

This clonotype was observed a handful of times. V and J are TRBV2 and TRBJ2-2, with D perhaps TRBD1 or TRBD2 (5 bases each). With 9 bases removed from V and 1 base from J, the gap between germline ends came to 9 bases. From germline, CDR1 is SNHLY and CDR2 FYNNEI. There are 13 residues in the CDR3. Here the CDR3 reads CARGTENTGELFF. CDR3 sequence (DNA): TGTGCCAGGGGGACGGAGAACACCGGGGAGCTGTTTTTT. The variable domain in full, with the rest retrieved from reference TRBV2 and TRBJ2-2, is EPEVTQTPSHQVTQMGQEVILRCVPISNHLYFYWYRQILGQKVEFLVSFYNNEISEKSEIFDDQFSVERPDGSNFTLKIRSTKLEDSAMYFCARGTENTGELFFGEGSRLTVL.

This rearrangement joins TRBV7-8 to TRBJ2-1, with D perhaps TRBD2 (7 bases). Trimming removed 1 base at V and 3 bases at J, with 16 bases between. The CDR3 is 17 amino acids. In germline, CDR1 is SGHVS, CDR2 FQNEAQ. CDR3 in DNA: TGTGCCAGCAGCTTAGATGGGTCGGGGGGCTACTACAATGAGCAGTTCTTC. This encodes CASSLDGSGGYYNEQFF.

The chain employs TRBV6-2 or TRBV6-3 and TRBJ2-3; 7 bases line up with TRBD2. The germline V gene encodes CDR1 MNHEY and CDR2 SVGEGT. The junction had 5 bases not matched to a gene; V was cut back by 3 bases and J by 2 bases. The CDR3 sequence is 15 residues long. CDR3 sequence: CASSYRAGFTDTQYF. The CDR3 nucleotides are TGTGCCAGCAGTTATAGAGCGGGGTTCACAGATACGCAGTATTTT.

The V and J genes are TRBV20-1 and TRBJ2-7; 7 bases agree with TRBD2. Germline CDR1 DFQATT, CDR2 SNEGSKA (reference sequence). The V and J ends lost 6 bases and 2 bases, in that order; junction bases with no gene match: 13. CDR3 length: 15 amino acids. CDR3 nucleotides: TGCAGTGCCCGCACCGGGGGGTCGAGCACCTACGAGCAGTACTTC. Its translation is CSARTGGSSTYEQYF.

This clonotype was counted ten times or more. The chain combines TRBV20-1 with TRBJ2-2, with D possibly matching TRBD2 (5 bases). The CDR3 has 14 amino acids. Germline V gives CDR1 DFQATT, CDR2 SNEGSKA (reference sequence). The ends were cut back, 6 bases at V and 2 bases at J, with 13 bases in the middle. The CDR3 coding sequence is TGCAGTGCCGAGGCCGGACTTAACACCGGGGAGCTGTTTTTT. It is translated as CSAEAGLNTGELFF.

The V call is TRBV25-1, the J call TRBJ2-7, with 9 bases fitting TRBD1. Germline assignment: CDR1 MGHDK and CDR2 SYGVNS. V lost 6 bases and J lost 6; bases outside the gene matches: 6. The CDR3 sequence is 13 residues long. In nucleotides, the CDR3 is TGTGCCAGCAGGGACAGGGGCCCATCCGAGCAGTACTTC. This translates into CASRDRGPSEQYF.

This clonotype was picked up many times. The rearrangement links TRBV5-1 to TRBJ2-3; D possibly corresponds to TRBD2 (5 bases). V was pared by 2 bases and J by 6 bases, with 13 bases between. Germline V CDR1 and CDR2: SGHRS, YFSETQ. There are 14 residues in the CDR3. This chain's CDR3 is CASSLTPGVDTQYF. CDR3 nucleotides: TGCGCCAGCAGCTTAACCCCCGGGGTGGATACGCAGTATTTT.

The chain couples TRBV11-3 to TRBJ2-3, with D possibly matching TRBD2 (6 bases). Per the germline V gene, CDR1 is SGHNT and CDR2 is YENEEA. The ends were cut back, 3 bases at V and 1 base at J, with 11 bases in the middle. The CDR3 loop spans 15 amino acids. CDR3 in DNA: TGTGCCAGCAGCTTTTCCGGACTACGCACAGATACGCAGTATTTT. Translated, it gives CASSFSGLRTDTQYF.

The rearrangement joins TRBV4-3 to TRBJ1-4; 9 bases are a match to TRBD1. CDR1 and CDR2 (germline): LGHNA, YSLEER. The V gene end was trimmed by 5 bases and the J gene end by 8 bases; junction bases not matched to a gene: 6. The CDR3 loop spans 14 amino acids. In DNA, the CDR3 is TGCGCCAGCAGCACACAGGGGGCGCGGGAAAAACTGTTTTTT. Translating gives CASSTQGAREKLFF.

This clonotype was detected a few times. V and J are TRBV5-1 and TRBJ2-2, with D perhaps TRBD1 or TRBD2 (5 bases each). Trimming took off 4 bases at V and 1 base at J, with 11 bases between the two ends. The germline gives CDR1 SGHRS, CDR2 YFSETQ. The CDR3 loop spans 15 amino acids. CDR3 loop: CASSRDGMNTGELFF. The CDR3 DNA sequence: TGCGCCAGCAGCCGGGACGGAATGAACACCGGGGAGCTGTTTTTT.

The chain uses TRBV2 and TRBJ2-2; either TRBD1 or TRBD2 may fit D (6 bases each). The germline V and J ends were trimmed by 9 bases and 4 bases, with 15 bases remaining between them. The CDR3 runs to 14 residues. The germline CDR1 and CDR2 sequences are SNHLY and FYNNEI. The CDR3 reads CASNRAGFTGELFF. CDR3 nucleotide sequence: TGTGCCAGTAACAGGGCGGGGTTCACCGGGGAGCTGTTTTTT.

To note about this clonotype: This could be a read error, since a much larger clone is one nucleotide away. V and J are TRBV5-1 and TRBJ2-3, with D maybe TRBD1 (6 bases). The CDR3 totals 15 residues. V lost 4 bases, J lost 1 base, and 13 bases lay in between. Per the germline V gene, CDR1 is SGHRS and CDR2 is YFSETQ. The CDR3 region is CASSTRQAGTDTQYF. CDR3 in DNA: TGCGCCAGCAGCACCCGACAGGCAGGCACAGATACGCAGTATTTT.

J is TRBJ1-5 and V is TRBV20-1; no clear D. Between the trimmed V and J ends, which lost 4 bases and 6 bases, there was a span of 13 bases. There are 13 residues in the CDR3. Germline-derived CDR1 and CDR2 are DFQATT and SNEGSKA (reference sequence). The CDR3 sequence is CSATRILSQPQHF. The CDR3 bases are TGCAGTGCTACCAGAATCCTAAGTCAGCCCCAGCATTTT.

There are many counts of this clonotype. This chain links TRBV5-1 with TRBJ1-1, with D perhaps TRBD1 (6 bases). Germline CDR1 is SGHRS and CDR2 is YFSETQ. Trimming shortened V by 4 bases and J by 7 bases, and 17 bases separated the two germline ends. CDR3 length: 14 amino acids. The CDR3 region has the DNA TGCGCCAGCAGCCCCAATTCAGGGGTCGGTGAAGCTTTCTTT. It codes for CASSPNSGVGEAFF.